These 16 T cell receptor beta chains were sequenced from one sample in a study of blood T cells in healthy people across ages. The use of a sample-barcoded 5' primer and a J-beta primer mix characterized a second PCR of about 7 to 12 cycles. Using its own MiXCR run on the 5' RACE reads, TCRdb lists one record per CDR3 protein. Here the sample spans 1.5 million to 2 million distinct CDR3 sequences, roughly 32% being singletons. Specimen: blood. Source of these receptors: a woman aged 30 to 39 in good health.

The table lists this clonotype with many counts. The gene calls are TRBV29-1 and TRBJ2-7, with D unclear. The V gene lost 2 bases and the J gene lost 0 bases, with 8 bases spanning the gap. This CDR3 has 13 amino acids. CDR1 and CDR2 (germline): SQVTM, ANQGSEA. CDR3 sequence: CSVETRLSYEQYF. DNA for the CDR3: TGCAGCGTTGAAACCCGTCTCTCCTACGAGCAGTACTTC.

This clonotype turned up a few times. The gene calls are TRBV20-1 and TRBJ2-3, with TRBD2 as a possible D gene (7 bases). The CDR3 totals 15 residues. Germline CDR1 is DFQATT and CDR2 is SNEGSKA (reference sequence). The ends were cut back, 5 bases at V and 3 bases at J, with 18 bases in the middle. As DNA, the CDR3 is TGCAGTGCTTATATAGGGGGGGGTAGAACAGATACGCAGTATTTT. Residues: CSAYIGGGRTDTQYF.

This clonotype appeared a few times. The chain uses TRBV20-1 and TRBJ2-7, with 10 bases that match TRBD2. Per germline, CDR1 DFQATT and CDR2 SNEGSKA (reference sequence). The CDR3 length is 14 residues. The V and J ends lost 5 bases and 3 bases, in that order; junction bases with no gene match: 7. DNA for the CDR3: TGCAGTGCTGCCCGACTAGCGGGCCACTACGAGCAGTACTTC. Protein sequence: CSAARLAGHYEQYF.

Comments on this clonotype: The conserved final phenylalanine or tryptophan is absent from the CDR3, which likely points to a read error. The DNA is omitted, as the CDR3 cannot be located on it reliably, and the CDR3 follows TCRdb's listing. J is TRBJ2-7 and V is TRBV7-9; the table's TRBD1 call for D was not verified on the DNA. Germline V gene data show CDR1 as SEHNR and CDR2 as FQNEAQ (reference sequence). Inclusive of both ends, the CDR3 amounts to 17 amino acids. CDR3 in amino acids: CASSSTSGTAVLYERYC.

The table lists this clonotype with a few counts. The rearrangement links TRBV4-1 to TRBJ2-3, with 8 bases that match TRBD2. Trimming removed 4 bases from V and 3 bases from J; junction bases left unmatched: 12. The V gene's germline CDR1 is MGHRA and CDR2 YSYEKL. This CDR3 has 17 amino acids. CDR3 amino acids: CASSLGGTGGPTDTQYF. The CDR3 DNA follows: TGCGCCAGCAGCCTCGGAGGAACGGGGGGGCCTACAGATACGCAGTATTTT.

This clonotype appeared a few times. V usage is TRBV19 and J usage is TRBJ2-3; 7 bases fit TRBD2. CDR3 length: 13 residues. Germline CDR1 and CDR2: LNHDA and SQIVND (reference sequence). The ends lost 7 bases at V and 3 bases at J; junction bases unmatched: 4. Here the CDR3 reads CASNRGRTDTQYF. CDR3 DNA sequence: TGTGCCAGTAATCGCGGGAGAACAGATACGCAGTATTTT.

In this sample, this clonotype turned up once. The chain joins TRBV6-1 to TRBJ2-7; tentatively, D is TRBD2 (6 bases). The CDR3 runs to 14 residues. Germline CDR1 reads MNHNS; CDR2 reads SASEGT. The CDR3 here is CVSSTMTSVYEQYF. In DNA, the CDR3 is TGTGTCAGTAGTACTATGACTAGTGTGTACGAGCAGTACTTC.

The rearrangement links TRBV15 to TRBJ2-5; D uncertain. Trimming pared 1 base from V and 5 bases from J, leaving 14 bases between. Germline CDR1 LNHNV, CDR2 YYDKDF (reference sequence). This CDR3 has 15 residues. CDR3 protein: CATSRVGQAHETQYF. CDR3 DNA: TGTGCCACCAGCAGAGTGGGCCAGGCTCACGAGACCCAGTACTTC.

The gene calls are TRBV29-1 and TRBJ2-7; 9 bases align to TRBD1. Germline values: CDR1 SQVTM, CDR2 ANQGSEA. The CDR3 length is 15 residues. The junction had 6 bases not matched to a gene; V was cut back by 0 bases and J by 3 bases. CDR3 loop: CSVEERRTGDYEQYF. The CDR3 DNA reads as TGCAGCGTTGAAGAAAGAAGGACAGGGGACTACGAGCAGTACTTC.

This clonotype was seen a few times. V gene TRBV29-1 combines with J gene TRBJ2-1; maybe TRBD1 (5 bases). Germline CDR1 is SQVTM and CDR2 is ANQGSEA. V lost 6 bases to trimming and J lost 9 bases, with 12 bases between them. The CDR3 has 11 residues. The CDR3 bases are TGCAGCGTCCTAGGGGATTTTGAGCAGTTCTTC. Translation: CSVLGDFEQFF.

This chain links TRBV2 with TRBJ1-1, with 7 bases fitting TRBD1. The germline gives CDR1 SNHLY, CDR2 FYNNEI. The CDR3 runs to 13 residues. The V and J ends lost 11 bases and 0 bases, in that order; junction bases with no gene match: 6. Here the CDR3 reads CAGRDSLNTEAFF. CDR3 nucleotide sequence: TGTGCCGGGCGGGACAGCCTGAACACTGAAGCTTTCTTT.

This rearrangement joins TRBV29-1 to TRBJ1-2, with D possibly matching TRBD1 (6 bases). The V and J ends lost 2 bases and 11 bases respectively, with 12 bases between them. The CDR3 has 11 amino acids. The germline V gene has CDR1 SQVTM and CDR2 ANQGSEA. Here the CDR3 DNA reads TGCAGCGTTGAAAGGGGGGAGTTGTACACCTTC. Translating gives CSVERGELYTF. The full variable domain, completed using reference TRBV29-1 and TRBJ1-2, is SAVISQKPSRDICQRGTSLTIQCQVDSQVTMMFWYRQQPGQSLTLIATANQGSEATYESGFVIDKFPISRPNLTFSTLTVSNMSPEDSSIYLCSVERGELYTFGSGTRLTVV.

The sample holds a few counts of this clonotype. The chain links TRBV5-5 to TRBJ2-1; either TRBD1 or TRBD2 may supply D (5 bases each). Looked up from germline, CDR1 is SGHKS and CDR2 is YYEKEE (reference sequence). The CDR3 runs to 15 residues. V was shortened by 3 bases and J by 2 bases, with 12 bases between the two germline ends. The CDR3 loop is CASSSGTYPYNEQFF. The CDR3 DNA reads TGTGCCAGCAGCTCCGGGACGTATCCCTACAATGAGCAGTTCTTC.

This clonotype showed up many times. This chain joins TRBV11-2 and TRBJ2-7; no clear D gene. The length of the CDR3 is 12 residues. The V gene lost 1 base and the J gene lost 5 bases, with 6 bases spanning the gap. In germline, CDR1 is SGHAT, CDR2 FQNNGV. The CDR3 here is CASSLVRDEQYF. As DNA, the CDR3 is TGTGCCAGCAGCTTAGTCCGGGACGAGCAGTACTTC.

The chain's CDR3 is CASRGVGNTGELFF. CDR3 DNA sequence: TGTGCATCGCGGGGGGTAGGAAACACCGGGGAGCTGTTTTTT. This rearrangement joins TRBV6-5 to TRBJ2-2; 8 bases agree with TRBD2. This CDR3 is 14 amino acids long. CDR1 is MNHEY and CDR2 is SVGAGI in the germline V gene.

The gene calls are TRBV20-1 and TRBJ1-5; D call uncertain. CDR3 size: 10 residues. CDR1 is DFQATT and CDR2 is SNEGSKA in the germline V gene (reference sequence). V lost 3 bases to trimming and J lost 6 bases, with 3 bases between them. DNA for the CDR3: TGCAGTGCTAGTCGTCAGCCCCAGCATTTT. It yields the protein CSASRQPQHF.